This T cell receptor (beta chain) was captured in a study of shared clonotypes between healthy human individuals. Study-level results: Only blood was sampled, and tissue TCR repertoires likely differ from blood ones.

Into CD45RA+ naive and CD45RA-negative memory subsets, the CD4+ cells were split. V lost 6 bases, J lost 5 bases, and 8 bases stayed unmatched. This CDR3 comprises 16 residues. The germline CDR1 and CDR2 sequences are SGHRS and YFSETQ. This clone was detected once. Its target is unknown. Each cell subset's genomic DNA was divided evenly among several immunoSEQ plates. The protocol was immunoSEQ multiplex PCR, while the TCRdb copy is restricted to in-frame clones and leaves out a portion. The table records a few million clones, roughly 92% of them present only once. The genes are TRBV5-1 and TRBJ2-1; TRBD2 matches at 13 bases. The source material was naive CD4+ T cells sorted from blood. Subset defined: CD45RA+ positively selected. The sequence came from a man younger than 35 in good health. The CDR3 reads CASTPGTSGVHNEQFF. CDR3 in DNA: TGCGCCAGCACCCCCGGGACTAGCGGGGTACACAATGAGCAGTTCTTC.